This note documents a single TCR beta chain sequence. The antigen is not known. This record belongs to a study of cytomegalovirus exposure and HLA in healthy donors. Use of 60 Vbeta and 13 Jbeta primers characterized the PCR. TCRdb's table, derived via immunoSEQ multiplex PCR, lists solely in-frame clones and lacks some. The profile shows 160,000 or so clones, roughly four fifths of them singletons. General study points: As a later analysis revealed, the rate of TCR association differed by HLA locus, with DRB1 most and HLA-C fewest. An observed cluster of highly shared sequence variants was recorded as a likely sequencing artifact.

Germline V gene lookup returns CDR1 SGHNT and CDR2 YYREEE (reference sequence). This CDR3 region has 15 residues. Trimming took 4 bases from V and 4 from J; bases not matched to a gene: 10. The source material was PBMCs. This rearrangement joins TRBV5-4 to TRBJ2-5; TRBD2 matches at 7 bases. This receptor was taken from a man aged 45 to 65 in good health and CMV-seropositive. The CDR3 DNA sequence: TGTGCCAGCAGCGTTTCGCCGGGGGAGGGAGAGACCCAGTACTTC. Encoded protein: CASSVSPGEGETQYF.